The rows below give T cell receptor beta chains drawn from one sample of a study of blood T cell repertoires in COVID-19. The data were produced by immunoSEQ multiplex PCR, yet TCRdb's version contains in-frame clones alone and is incomplete. The sample carries tens of thousands of clones, nearly 80% recorded once. Sequencing input: peripheral blood. Receptors originate from a man between 65 and 85 years old with COVID-19, enrolled during active disease. Each CDR3 is given with its conserved first and last residue. A D gene is named only where the DNA matches it firmly. The size field is filled for only some rows; it gives once, few, many or a size class.

few	TRBV19	TRBJ1-2	TRBD1	TGTGCCAGTGCACAGGGGACAGCCTACTATGGCTACACCTTC	CASAQGTAYYGYTF
.	TRBV11-3	TRBJ1-1	TRBD1	TGTGCCAGCACCCCGGGACAGACCTACACTGAAGCTTTCTTT	CASTPGQTYTEAFF
.	TRBV30	TRBJ2-1	.	TGTGCCTGGAGTGGCACAGGGCGCAATGAGCAGTTCTTC	CAWSGTGRNEQFF
.	TRBV19	TRBJ2-2	.	TGTGCCAGTAGTAGATCGGGGTCGGGCACCGGGGAGCTGTTTTTT	CASSRSGSGTGELFF
.	TRBV29-1	TRBJ2-7	.	TGCAGCGTAGCTCCCCAAGTGGGACTGAGCTCCTACGAGCAGTACTTC	CSVAPQVGLSSYEQYF
.	TRBV14	TRBJ2-3	.	TGTGCCAGCAGCCTAAACAGGGGCACAGATACGCAGTATTTT	CASSLNRGTDTQYF
.	TRBV3-1/TRBV3-2	TRBJ1-6	.	TGTGCCAGCAGCTGGGCCGGTCTTAATTCACCCCTCCACTTT	CASSWAGLNSPLHF
.	TRBV7-2	TRBJ2-2	.	TGTGCCAGCAGCTTACAACCGAGGACCGGGGAGCTGTTTTTT	CASSLQPRTGELFF
.	TRBV5-4	TRBJ1-2	TRBD1	TGTGCCAGCAGCATAGACGGGACAGGGGGCGGGGGCTACACCTTC	CASSIDGTGGGGYTF
.	TRBV27	TRBJ1-1	TRBD1	TGTGCCAGCAGTTTGCTCCACGGGACAGGGCGGACTGAAGCTTTCTTT	CASSLLHGTGRTEAFF
.	TRBV5-1	TRBJ2-5	TRBD2	TGCGCCAGCAAAAACCAGGGACTAGGGGTGGGAGAGACCCAGTACTTC	CASKNQGLGVGETQYF
.	TRBV5-1	TRBJ2-7	.	TGCGCCAGCAGCTTGGACGGGACCTACGAGCAGTACTTC	CASSLDGTYEQYF
.	TRBV10-3	TRBJ2-7	.	TGTGCCATCAGTGGGGGACAAGGAGGTGACTTGATCTACGAGCAGTACTTC	CAISGGQGGDLIYEQYF
.	TRBV7-2	TRBJ2-3	TRBD1	TGTGCCAGCAGCTTAAGGGACAGCGATACGCAGTATTTT	CASSLRDSDTQYF
.	TRBV5-1	TRBJ2-7	.	TGCGCCAGCAGCTTGGGGGGGGTCCGCCACTACGAGCAGTACTTC	CASSLGGVRHYEQYF
.	TRBV7-6	TRBJ2-3	TRBD1	TGTGCCAGCAGCTTCGGGACAGGGGCCACAGATACGCAGTATTTT	CASSFGTGATDTQYF
.	TRBV5-8	TRBJ2-4	.	TGTGCCAGCAGCTTGGCTGGGCGCATGTACATTCAGTACTTC	CASSLAGRMYIQYF
.	TRBV7-2	TRBJ2-5	.	TGTGCCAGCAGCCCCCCCGGGGGAGCCAAACAGACCCAGTACTTC	CASSPPGGAKQTQYF
once	TRBV28	TRBJ1-2	.	TGTGCCAGCAGCCTCCCTCAGGGTATAATGGATGGCTACACCTTC	CASSLPQGIMDGYTF
.	TRBV3-1/TRBV3-2	TRBJ2-7	.	TGTGCCAGCAGCCCGATGGGCAGGGATCCCTACGAGCAGTACTTC	CASSPMGRDPYEQYF
.	TRBV11-2	TRBJ1-1	TRBD1	TGTGCCAGCAGCGCAGTCAGGGGGATGAACACTGAAGCTTTCTTT	CASSAVRGMNTEAFF
few	TRBV19	TRBJ2-3	TRBD1	TGTGCCAGTAGTATCCGGGACAGGAGGGGGGCAGATACGCAGTATTTT	CASSIRDRRGADTQYF
.	TRBV3-1/TRBV3-2	TRBJ1-4	TRBD1	TGTGCCAGCAGTAGCGACCTTTCCGGGACAGGGACTAATGAAAAACTGTTTTTT	CASSSDLSGTGTNEKLFF
many	TRBV7-9	TRBJ1-5	TRBD1	TGTGCCAGCAGCTTATTCGGGACAGCCGGGCAGCCCCAGCATTTT	CASSLFGTAGQPQHF
.	TRBV11-3	TRBJ2-2	.	TGTGCCAGCACAGGGTATGGCACCGGGGAGCTGTTTTTT	CASTGYGTGELFF
.	TRBV7-2	TRBJ2-5	TRBD2	TGTGCCAGCAGCTTAGCGCCGGGACTAGCGGGAGTGGAGACCCAGTACTTC	CASSLAPGLAGVETQYF
.	TRBV20-1	TRBJ2-1	TRBD2	TGCAGTGCCCGGACTAGTAATGAGCAGTTCTTC	CSARTSNEQFF
few	TRBV18	TRBJ1-6	TRBD1	TGTGCCAGCTCGCAATACCGGATAGGACAGGTGGAAAATTCACCCCTCCACTTT	CASSQYRIGQVENSPLHF
.	TRBV7-2	TRBJ1-1	TRBD1	TGTGCCAGCAGCTTGCAGGGGGGGAACACTGAAGCTTTCTTT	CASSLQGGNTEAFF
.	TRBV24-1	TRBJ1-2	TRBD1	TGTGCCACCAGCGTAACAGGGGTTGGAGGCTACACCTTC	CATSVTGVGGYTF
.	TRBV9	TRBJ2-7	TRBD2	TGTGCCAGCAGCGTAGATCCAGCGGGAGTTGGCGAGCAGTACTTC	CASSVDPAGVGEQYF
.	TRBV19	TRBJ2-6	.	TGTGCCAGTAGTACTCGACAGTCTGGGGCCAACGTCCTGACTTTC	CASSTRQSGANVLTF
.	TRBV30	TRBJ1-1	.	TGTGCCTGGAGTCCGGGTGTTATGAACACTGAAGCTTTCTTT	CAWSPGVMNTEAFF
once	TRBV6-6	TRBJ2-7	TRBD2	TGTGCCAGCAGTAAGGGGGTAGCGGGGGTCTCCTACGAGCAGTACTTC	CASSKGVAGVSYEQYF
.	TRBV19	TRBJ2-7	TRBD1	TGTGCCAGTAGTATAAGGTTAGGGACAGGGATAACCTACGAGCAGTACTTC	CASSIRLGTGITYEQYF
once	TRBV27	TRBJ2-3	.	TGTGCCAGCAGTCCTCTGAGTAGATGGGATACGCAGTATTTT	CASSPLSRWDTQYF
.	TRBV10-3	TRBJ1-1	.	TGTGCCATCGCAGAGAACACTGAAGCTTTCTTT	CAIAENTEAFF
.	TRBV29-1	TRBJ1-1	.	TGCAGCGTTGAACGGGCAGGGGCCATGAACACTGAAGCTTTCTTT	CSVERAGAMNTEAFF
once	TRBV19	TRBJ1-3	.	TGTGCCAGTAGCAGGACAATACCCGGCTCTGGAAACACCATATATTTT	CASSRTIPGSGNTIYF
.	TRBV18	TRBJ1-2	.	TGTGCCAGCTCACTCGGAACGAAGGTAGCTGGCTACACCTTC	CASSLGTKVAGYTF
.	TRBV6-5	TRBJ2-1	.	TGTGCCAGCAGTTATTTCGGCGGGAACCAAGGGGAGCAGTTCTTC	CASSYFGGNQGEQFF
.	TRBV10-3	TRBJ1-1	.	TGTGCCATCAGTGAGACACAGCTGAACACTGAAGCTTTCTTT	CAISETQLNTEAFF